Each of the 2 T cell receptor beta chains below was sequenced from the same sample in a study of blood T cell repertoires in COVID-19. Using immunoSEQ multiplex PCR, the repertoire was profiled, and TCRdb retains in-frame clones only, with some absent. In the table there are about 180,000 clones, 84% of which are singletons. The sequenced material came from peripheral blood. The receptors derive from a human donor in a cohort sampled during active COVID-19.

The V and J genes are TRBV4-2 and TRBJ2-7; 10 nucleotides agree with TRBD1. Germline assignment: CDR1 LGHNA and CDR2 YNFKEQ. The V segment lost 1 base and the J segment 4 bases; nucleotides outside the gene matches: 10. The CDR3 sequence is 17 residues long. The CDR3 protein is CASSQVLSGQGSYEQYF. DNA for the CDR3: TGTGCCAGCAGCCAAGTTCTATCGGGACAGGGGTCTTACGAGCAGTACTTC.

This chain joins TRBV2 and TRBJ1-1; TRBD1 might be the D (6 bases). Trimming took off 6 bases at V and 7 bases at J, with 9 bases between the two ends. Germline V gene data show CDR1 as SNHLY and CDR2 as FYNNEI. The CDR3 has 11 residues. The CDR3 region is CASSLQGEAFF. The CDR3 DNA reads TGTGCCAGCAGCTTACAGGGTGAAGCTTTCTTT.